Below, 11 T cell receptor beta chains from the same sample are listed, as sequenced in a study of shared clonotypes between healthy human individuals (TCRdb year 2020). Libraries were made using the immunoSEQ multiplex PCR assay. This is the immuneACCESS table as TCRdb keeps it, with only in-frame sequences that have V and J called. A part of the clones is gone; compared with another copy, unresolved V genes explain less than half, and the rest is unexplained. Recorded for this sample are millions of clones; roughly 96% of them occurred a single time. The ten largest clonotypes hold around 0.13% of the sample. Sequenced material: naive CD4+ T cells sorted from blood. What this sample's cell subset or site label stands for: CD45RA+ positively selected. Receptors originate from a young man in good health.

The V gene is TRBV27, the J gene TRBJ2-1; 13 bases are shared with TRBD2. Germline V gene data show CDR1 as MNHEY and CDR2 as SMNVEV (reference sequence). The length of the CDR3 is 16 residues. Unmatched junction bases numbered 8, after V lost 5 bases and J lost 7 bases. CDR3 sequence: CASSPRTSGGLNEQFF. CDR3 in DNA: TGTGCCAGCAGTCCCCGGACTAGCGGGGGTCTGAATGAGCAGTTCTTC.

The chain links TRBV28 to TRBJ2-7; the match to TRBD1 covers 7 bases. The CDR3 covers 16 residues. Germline values: CDR1 MDHEN, CDR2 SYDVKM. Trimming cost V 6 bases and J 0 bases; bases outside gene matches: 11. In DNA, the CDR3 is TGTGCCAGCAGGCCTTCCCCAGGGGGTATCTCCTACGAGCAGTACTTC. It codes for CASRPSPGGISYEQYF.

The rearrangement uses TRBV6-5 and TRBJ1-1; D is uncertain. The CDR3 runs 11 residues. Germline loops: CDR1 MNHEY, CDR2 SVGAGI. The ends were cut back, 9 bases at V and 3 bases at J, with 8 bases in the middle. CDR3 nucleotide sequence: TGTGCCAGTAATAGCGACACTGAAGCTTTCTTT. This codes for CASNSDTEAFF.

This chain connects TRBV27 to TRBJ1-6; possible D gene TRBD1, 6 bases. Trimming left V 2 bases short and J 9 bases short, with 11 bases between. Germline V gene sequence: CDR1 MNHEY, CDR2 SMNVEV (reference sequence). CDR3 length: 14 residues. The CDR3 sequence is CASSLQQGSSPLHF. CDR3 DNA: TGTGCCAGCAGTTTACAACAGGGTAGTTCACCCCTCCACTTT.

The J gene is TRBJ1-4, the V gene TRBV5-1; D not certain. The CDR3 has 13 residues. Trimming shortened V by 0 bases and J by 8 bases, and 8 bases separated the two germline ends. Germline V gene sequence: CDR1 SGHRS, CDR2 YFSETQ. The CDR3 nucleotides read TGCGCCAGCAGCTTGGCGGTCGGCGAAAAACTGTTTTTT. Translated, it gives CASSLAVGEKLFF.

V gene TRBV18 combines with J gene TRBJ1-4; 7 bases line up with TRBD1. J lost 7 bases, V lost 4 bases, and 3 bases had no gene match. Germline V gene sequence: CDR1 KGHSH, CDR2 LQKENI. The CDR3 has 13 residues. The CDR3, as DNA: TGTGCCAGCTCACAGGGGGCGGGTGAAAAACTGTTTTTT. Residues: CASSQGAGEKLFF.

The genes are TRBV28 and TRBJ2-2; 8 positions match TRBD1. This CDR3 comprises 15 residues. Trimming removed 5 bases from V and 6 bases from J; junction bases left unmatched: 8. Per germline, CDR1 MDHEN and CDR2 SYDVKM. CDR3 protein: CASSPRTGFAGELFF. CDR3 DNA sequence: TGTGCCAGCAGTCCACGGACAGGGTTCGCCGGGGAGCTGTTTTTT.

Comments on this clone: The same CDR3 is also encoded by other DNA sequences in this sample. The chain has TRBV28 and TRBJ2-3; D is perhaps TRBD1 (6 bases). Trimming cost V 5 bases and J 5 bases, with 8 bases left between them. This CDR3 spans 12 amino acids. Per the germline V gene, CDR1 is MDHEN and CDR2 is SYDVKM. The CDR3 bases are TGTGCCAGCAGTGGGGGCAGAGATACGCAGTATTTT. As protein: CASSGGRDTQYF. Filled out from reference TRBV28 and TRBJ2-3, the complete variable domain reads DVKVTQSSRYLVKRTGEKVFLECVQDMDHENMFWYRQDPGLGLRLIYFSYDVKMKEKGDIPEGYSVSREKKERFSLILESASTNQTSMYLCASSGGRDTQYFGPGTRLTVL.

The chain carries TRBV5-1 and TRBJ2-3; D is uncertain. This CDR3 spans 14 amino acids. The germline V gene encodes CDR1 SGHRS and CDR2 YFSETQ. Trimming removed 0 bases at V and 4 bases at J, with 9 bases between. CDR3 sequence: CASSLERNADTQYF. The CDR3 DNA sequence: TGCGCCAGCAGCTTGGAAAGGAACGCAGATACGCAGTATTTT.

The chain uses TRBV4-3 and TRBJ1-6; D is uncertain. Germline loops: CDR1 LGHNA, CDR2 YSLEER. V was pared by 0 bases and J by 7 bases, with 13 bases between. CDR3 length equals 16 residues. Here the CDR3 reads CASSQDHAGVNSPLHF. DNA for the CDR3: TGCGCCAGCAGCCAAGATCATGCCGGAGTGAATTCACCCCTCCACTTT.

The V gene is TRBV18, the J gene TRBJ2-3; TRBD2 matches at 8 bases. The length of the CDR3 is 16 residues. CDR1 and CDR2 (germline): KGHSH, LQKENI. The V segment lost 3 bases and the J segment 0 bases; nucleotides outside the gene matches: 5. CDR3 coding DNA: TGTGCCAGCTCACCTCTAATAGCGGGAAGCACAGATACGCAGTATTTT. Translating gives CASSPLIAGSTDTQYF.